This T cell receptor beta chain was captured by sequencing in a study of T-cell memory formation after mild COVID-19 (dated by TCRdb to the early 2020s). In terms of the full investigation: TCR sequence clusters from the two donors were largely donor specific. Longitudinal TCRalpha and TCRbeta repertoire sequencing tracked T-cell clones expanding and contracting after mild COVID-19 in two donors. Two young, previously healthy adult volunteers, one female and one male, were included in the cohort. Broader findings and caveats from the paper: Clones that contracted from day 15 to 85 showed balanced CD4/CD8 phenotypes, whereas a second wave of clones that expanded from day 15 to 37 leaned towards CD4+. Contracting CD4+ clones turned up mainly in the CM and EM memory subsets, whereas EMRA was where CD8+ clones were enriched. The detection of some responding clones in pre-infection memory suggests that pre-existing cross-reactive memory T cells joined the SARS-CoV-2 response. The study included only a couple of mild cases, and larger cohorts that include severe cases with pre-infection samples were judged to be necessary. SARS-CoV-2 specificity was not confirmed for the second-wave clones peaking on day 37.

The CDR3 goes from the cysteine to the phenylalanine over 17 residues. Here the CDR3 DNA is all that survives: 51 bases in frame from base 1. Trimming leaves V shorter by 1 base and J shorter by 1 base, with the junction holding 9 bases beyond the gene matches. CDR1 SQVTM and CDR2 ANQGSEA are derived from the germline V gene. PBMCs were isolated by Ficoll-Paque density gradient centrifugation. Sequencing was performed on an Illumina NovaSeq 6000. Using 5'RACE with constant-segment primers, TCRalpha and TCRbeta cDNA libraries were constructed, with sample barcodes and unique molecular identifiers added in the process. RNA was extracted from every sample with Trizol reagent. Amplification of the libraries took two PCR steps, and the second step added a second sample barcode plus Illumina TruSeq adapters. The libraries were sequenced on an Illumina NovaSeq using 2 x 150 bp paired-end reads. In the paper's pipeline: Reads were demultiplexed and collapsed into UMI-guided consensus sequences with migec v1.2.7. Using mixcr v2.1.11, the UMI consensuses were aligned to TRA and TRB V and J templates and assembled into clonotypes. Clonotypes were classified as expanded or contracted when called significant by both edgeR and NoisET, with noise models trained on biological replicates. For edgeR calls, the cutoffs were a false discovery rate-adjusted p below 0.01 and a log2 fold-change threshold of 1. As an exploratory analysis of dynamics, max-normalized trajectories of the 1000 most abundant clonotypes were examined by PCA with hierarchical clustering. The CD4 or CD8 phenotype of responding clones was assigned using the separately sequenced CD4+ and CD8+ repertoires. TCRdb trimmed public reads at Q25 via fastp, called clones via MiXCR and kept in-frame beta chains. For every CDR3 protein sequence, its rows merge into one entry that carries the most common genes and DNA. The V and J calls follow TCRdb's processing rather than the paper's. The table for this sample lists some 300,000 distinct CDR3 sequences; under 25% of them were counted only once. The top ten clones comprise roughly a fifth of the sample.

This clonotype was seen a handful of times. There is no known antigen for this receptor. One base away there is no much larger clone; base qualities are not given. The sequence was obtained from a man between 18 and 29 years old who had mild COVID-19 (a few samples of this study predate the infection). The sample titles of this study are shuffled in the database, so cell type and time point are left out; the donor was told from shared clones. Recombination joined TRBV29-1 with TRBJ2-2; TRBD1 lines up with 7 middle nucleotides. The sequenced sample consisted of PBMCs or a T cell subset sorted from them (not recorded which). The bases read TGCAGCGTTGAAGGGGACCACAGGGGATTGAACACCGGGGAGCTGTTTTTT. Its amino acids are CSVEGDHRGLNTGELFF.